The 28 T cell receptor beta chains below were found in one sample sequenced in a study of cytomegalovirus exposure and HLA in healthy donors. Primers for the PCR totalled 60 Vbeta and 13 Jbeta. TCRdb's table, derived via immunoSEQ multiplex PCR, lists solely in-frame clones and lacks some. In the table there are 150,000 to 200,000 clones, just under 80% of which are singletons. Sequenced: PBMCs. These receptors were collected from a man between 18 and 29 years old in good health and CMV-seropositive.

This chain joins TRBV29-1 and TRBJ2-7; D possibly corresponds to TRBD1 (5 bases). From germline, CDR1 is SQVTM and CDR2 ANQGSEA. V gave up 5 bases and J gave up 6 bases, with 11 bases separating them. The CDR3 loop spans 11 amino acids. The CDR3 here is CSVRQGGEQYF. The CDR3 bases are TGCAGCGTTAGGCAGGGCGGCGAGCAGTACTTC.

To note about this clone: The CDR3 carries no conserved terminal phenylalanine or tryptophan, so it likely arises from a read error. This rearrangement joins TRBV19 to TRBJ1-6; 7 bases line up with TRBD1. The CDR3 contains 15 residues. Germline V lookup: CDR1 LNHDA, CDR2 SQIVND (reference sequence). The V segment lost 3 bases and the J segment 8 bases; nucleotides outside the gene matches: 7. The CDR3 DNA sequence: TGTGCCAGTAGTATGACAGGGACGGCCTATTCACCCCTCCACCTT. As protein: CASSMTGTAYSPLHL.

V gene TRBV6-1 combines with J gene TRBJ1-2, with no clear D. Deletions cut 1 base from V and 4 bases from J, with 10 bases between. CDR3 length equals 14 residues. Looked up from germline, CDR1 is MNHNS and CDR2 is SASEGT. The CDR3 DNA sequence: TGTGCCAGCAGTGAAGGTGGCCAGCGCTATGGCTACACCTTC. It yields the protein CASSEGGQRYGYTF.

This clone has only a few counts. The J gene is TRBJ2-7, the V gene TRBV20-1, with unresolved D. Germline V gene sequence: CDR1 DFQATT, CDR2 SNEGSKA (reference sequence). This CDR3 contains 11 residues. Trimming stripped 8 bases from V and 3 bases from J, with 11 bases between. The CDR3 nucleotides are TGCAGTTTATACGAGGACTACGAGCAGTACTTC. Its protein product is CSLYEDYEQYF.

V usage is TRBV12-5 and J usage is TRBJ1-3, with D possibly being TRBD1 (6 bases). CDR1 is LGHNT and CDR2 is FRNRAP in the germline V gene. The CDR3 runs to 11 residues. V lost 6 bases and J lost 8, with 8 bases in between. The CDR3 nucleotides are TGTGCTAGTGGCCAGGGGTACACCATATATTTT. Its protein is CASGQGYTIYF.

The V call is TRBV7-9, the J call TRBJ1-2; D unclear. The CDR3 spans 14 residues. Germline V gene lookup returns CDR1 SEHNR and CDR2 FQNEAQ (reference sequence). The V and J ends lost 4 bases and 6 bases respectively, with 15 bases between them. The CDR3 region has the DNA TGTGCCAGCAGCTCTCGGACCGGGGATCATGGCTACACCTTC. It specifies CASSSRTGDHGYTF.

The chain has TRBV7-2 and TRBJ1-2, with D unclear. The CDR3 runs 13 residues. Per germline, CDR1 SGHTA and CDR2 FQGNSA. Deletions cut 3 bases from V and 6 bases from J, with 11 bases between. CDR3: CASSFPRHDGYTF. In nucleotides, the CDR3 is TGTGCCAGCAGCTTCCCGAGACACGATGGCTACACCTTC.

V and J are TRBV5-8 and TRBJ2-1; 8 bases agree with TRBD1. The germline gives CDR1 SGHTS, CDR2 YDEGEE. Trimming took 1 base from V and 8 from J; bases not matched to a gene: 11. This CDR3 spans 16 amino acids. The CDR3 DNA reads as TGTGCCAGCAGCTTGTTGACAGCAGGGGGCAGGGATGAGCAGTTCTTC. This encodes CASSLLTAGGRDEQFF.

The chain links TRBV14 to TRBJ1-2; D call uncertain. The CDR3 runs 16 residues. V lost 0 bases, J lost 5 bases, and 16 bases lay in between. The V gene's germline CDR1 is SGHDN and CDR2 FVKESK. The CDR3 coding sequence is TGTGCCAGCAGCCAAGAAGTTATGGGAGGGATTTATGGCTACACCTTC. Residues: CASSQEVMGGIYGYTF.

The count of this clone is one. The V call is TRBV6-5, the J call TRBJ2-1; 10 bases map to TRBD2. The germline CDR1 and CDR2 sequences are MNHEY and SVGAGI. The CDR3 covers 13 residues. V trimming: 3 bases; J trimming: 14 bases; junction bases outside the gene matches: 7. CDR3 nucleotides: TGTGCCAGCAGTTATGGGAACCTAGCGGGAGAGTTCTTC. The encoded protein is CASSYGNLAGEFF.

This clone has just a few counts. J is TRBJ2-3 and V is TRBV28; 11 bases are shared with TRBD1. V shed 8 bases, J shed 10 bases, and the junction held 5 bases outside the gene matches. This CDR3 is 12 amino acids long. Germline CDR1 and CDR2: MDHEN and SYDVKM. CDR3 residues: CASRTGGAPQYF. Here the CDR3 DNA reads TGTGCCAGCCGGACAGGGGGCGCTCCGCAGTATTTT.

This CDR3 is CASSERAPGGSGANVLTF. The CDR3 nucleotides read TGTGCCAGCAGTGAACGGGCTCCGGGGGGCTCTGGGGCCAACGTCCTGACTTTC. The chain uses TRBV25-1 and TRBJ2-6; 7 bases are shared with TRBD2. J was trimmed by 0 bases and V by 2 bases; bases with no gene match: 7. The germline CDR1 and CDR2 sequences are MGHDK and SYGVNS. The CDR3 length is 18 residues.

This chain joins TRBV30 and TRBJ2-7; 7 nucleotides match TRBD2. The CDR3 contains 11 residues. Trimming cost V 6 bases and J 6 bases; bases outside gene matches: 5. The germline CDR1 and CDR2 sequences are GTSNPN and SVGIG (reference sequence). The CDR3 loop is CACFWGGEQYF. The CDR3 nucleotides read TGTGCCTGTTTCTGGGGGGGCGAGCAGTACTTC.

The genes are TRBV5-6 and TRBJ2-5; 10 bases align to TRBD1. The J call may be in error: the DNA end matches TRBJ2-7 better. Per the germline V gene, CDR1 is SGHDT and CDR2 is YYEEEE. The CDR3 sequence is 13 residues long. The CDR3 DNA is TGTGCCAGCAGCCCGGGACAGGGGACCGAGCAGTACTTC. This sequence encodes CASSPGQGTEQYF.

The chain couples TRBV10-1 to TRBJ2-1; 9 bases align to TRBD1. The germline V gene has CDR1 WNHNN and CDR2 SYGVQD (reference sequence). The CDR3 length is 17 residues. With 10 bases clipped from V and 4 bases from J, the junction kept 17 bases outside the gene matches. The CDR3 spells CATCKPPRQGGYNEQFF. DNA for the CDR3: TGCGCCACCTGTAAGCCCCCCCGACAGGGGGGATACAATGAGCAGTTCTTC.

V is TRBV7-9 and J is TRBJ2-7; D may be TRBD1 (7 bases). V was cut by 1 base and J by 6 bases, with 16 bases left in between. This CDR3 spans 15 amino acids. CDR1 SEHNR and CDR2 FQNEAQ come from the germline V gene (reference sequence). The CDR3 DNA reads TGTGCCAGCAGCTTAGTTGCCAGGGGGGATAGCGAGCAGTACTTC. Encoded protein: CASSLVARGDSEQYF.

The chain recombines TRBV7-2 with TRBJ2-5, with TRBD2 identical over 10 bases. CDR1 is SGHTA, CDR2 FQGNSA, per germline. The CDR3 has 16 amino acids. V gave up 0 bases and J gave up 0 bases; unmatched junction bases: 1. The CDR3 bases are TGTGCCAGCAGCTTAGCGACTAGCGGGTACCAAGAGACCCAGTACTTC. This sequence encodes CASSLATSGYQETQYF.

The chain recombines TRBV5-1 with TRBJ1-1; D may be TRBD1 (5 bases). Germline assignment: CDR1 SGHRS and CDR2 YFSETQ. The CDR3 sequence is 15 residues long. V was pared by 0 bases and J by 0 bases, with 9 bases between. The CDR3 here is CASSLEQEMNTEAFF. The CDR3 DNA follows: TGCGCCAGCAGCTTGGAACAGGAGATGAACACTGAAGCTTTCTTT.

The chain is built from TRBV6-5 and TRBJ2-4, with 7 bases matching TRBD1. V dropped 6 bases and J dropped 3; count of bases not matched to a gene: 8. In germline, CDR1 is MNHEY, CDR2 SVGAGI. This CDR3 spans 15 amino acids. The CDR3 DNA reads as TGTGCCAGCAGCCCATCCGACAGGGACAAAAACATTCAGTACTTC. This sequence encodes CASSPSDRDKNIQYF.

V and J are TRBV10-2 and TRBJ2-1; D gene ambiguous. Trimming removed 4 bases at V and 2 bases at J, with 9 bases between. This CDR3 contains 14 residues. Looked up from germline, CDR1 is WSHSY and CDR2 is SAAADI. The CDR3 DNA follows: TGCGCCAGCAGTGTACCAGTAACCTACAATGAGCAGTTCTTC. The encoded protein is CASSVPVTYNEQFF.

CDR3 nucleotide sequence: TGTGCCAGCAGTTCTGCAGGGGAGGGGACTGAAGCTTTCTTT. The encoded protein is CASSSAGEGTEAFF. This chain links TRBV27 with TRBJ1-1; D may be TRBD1 (6 bases). CDR1 and CDR2 from the germline V gene are MNHEY and SMNVEV (reference sequence). Trimming cost V 4 bases and J 5 bases, with 14 bases left between them. The CDR3 spans 14 residues.

The J gene is TRBJ1-1, the V gene TRBV4-1; the D is unclear. From germline, CDR1 is MGHRA and CDR2 YSYEKL. This CDR3 has 13 residues. Trimming took 1 base from V and 4 from J, leaving 7 bases between them. This CDR3 is CASSQVISTEAFF. CDR3 in DNA: TGCGCCAGCAGCCAAGTTATCTCCACTGAAGCTTTCTTT.

This sequence joins TRBV15 and TRBJ2-1, with TRBD2 matching over 10 bases. This CDR3 contains 15 residues. Germline-derived CDR1 and CDR2 are LNHNV and YYDKDF (reference sequence). The junction had 4 bases not matched to a gene; V was cut back by 4 bases and J by 4 bases. The CDR3 DNA is TGTGCCACCAGCACCGGGACTAGCGAATACAATGAGCAGTTCTTC. As protein: CATSTGTSEYNEQFF.

The J gene is TRBJ2-5, the V gene TRBV19; D is unresolved. Trimming took 5 bases from V and 1 from J, leaving 11 bases between them. This CDR3 has 14 amino acids. Looked up from germline, CDR1 is LNHDA and CDR2 is SQIVND (reference sequence). The CDR3 DNA is TGTGCCAGTAGTTACCCAGGCTTCCAAGAGACCCAGTACTTC. This codes for CASSYPGFQETQYF.

Only one count was recorded for this clone. This sequence joins TRBV2 and TRBJ1-3, with a possible D match to TRBD1 (6 bases). CDR3 length: 15 residues. Trimming shortened V by 8 bases and J by 0 bases, and 14 bases separated the two germline ends. CDR1 and CDR2 from the germline V gene are SNHLY and FYNNEI. CDR3 residues: CASSLGGHSGNTIYF. The CDR3 DNA sequence: TGTGCCAGCTCCCTAGGGGGTCACTCTGGAAACACCATATATTTT. The whole variable domain, filled in from reference TRBV2 and TRBJ1-3, reads EPEVTQTPSHQVTQMGQEVILRCVPISNHLYFYWYRQILGQKVEFLVSFYNNEISEKSEIFDDQFSVERPDGSNFTLKIRSTKLEDSAMYFCASSLGGHSGNTIYFGEGSWLTVV.

V is TRBV28 and J is TRBJ2-5; 7 positions match TRBD2. V lost 4 bases and J lost 3; bases outside the gene matches: 8. The CDR3 consists of 15 residues. The germline V gene has CDR1 MDHEN and CDR2 SYDVKM. The DNA of the CDR3 is TGTGCCAGCAGTTATCGCGGGAGTTTCGAAGAGACCCAGTACTTC. Translating it yields CASSYRGSFEETQYF.

The chain couples TRBV27 to TRBJ1-5; maybe TRBD1 (5 bases). Per germline, CDR1 MNHEY and CDR2 SMNVEV (reference sequence). The CDR3 is 16 amino acids. Trimming removed 0 bases at V and 3 bases at J, with 12 bases between. CDR3 loop: CASSLSSGVPNQPQHF. In nucleotides, the CDR3 is TGTGCCAGCAGTTTATCCTCGGGGGTTCCCAATCAGCCCCAGCATTTT.

The chain employs TRBV5-1 and TRBJ2-1, with TRBD2 matching over 13 bases. The CDR3 covers 16 residues. V shed 4 bases and J 9 bases; nucleotides not matched to a gene: 10. CDR1 is SGHRS and CDR2 is YFSETQ in the germline V gene. The CDR3 loop reads CASSLGGTSGNSEQFF. Here the CDR3 DNA reads TGCGCCAGCAGCCTGGGGGGGACTAGCGGGAATAGTGAGCAGTTCTTC.